The clone carrying this T cell receptor (beta chain) has only a few counts. TCRdb re-called the RACE reads through MiXCR, storing one row per CDR3 protein. The table includes over 300,000 distinct CDR3 sequences, roughly 4.6% detected once. This sample is part of a study of human T cells and chemical hapten exposure. The CDR3 length is 15 residues. Trimming cost V 3 bases and J 2 bases, with 13 bases left between them. CDR1 is MGHDK and CDR2 is SYGVNS in the germline V gene. As for time point: pre-sensitization, week 0. Treatment given: therapeutic diphenylcyclopropenone sensitization with weekly scalp DPC.

Sequenced material: whole blood, taken in connection with sensitization to the hapten diphenylcyclopropenone (DPC). The V call is TRBV25-1, the J call TRBJ1-1; a possible D gene is TRBD1 (5 bases). The TCR comes from a woman aged 50 to 60 with alopecia areata. Some clones in this sample may be carry-over from other donors' samples. In nucleotides, the CDR3 is TGTGCCAGCAGTGAGAATATTGGGGGAAACACTGAAGCTTTCTTT. Amino acid sequence: CASSENIGGNTEAFF.